This T cell receptor beta chain originates from a study of blood T cell repertoires in COVID-19. Across the study: Nucleic acid was either cDNA or gDNA, and it came from T cells, B-cell-depleted T cells, or PBMCs.

The CDR3 is 15 amino acids. V lost 0 bases, J lost 0 bases, and 6 bases lay in between. Germline CDR1 and CDR2: SGHNT and YENEEA. Original methodology: Reference gene primer amplification gave nucleated cell count estimates. Sequencing used immunoSEQ multiplex PCR; TCRdb keeps in-frame clones, though not all of them. That table gives V, J and clone size, and the DNA gave D and trimming. The repertoire holds around 69,000 clones, with about 88% as singletons. Sequenced sample: peripheral blood. This clonotype was obtained from a woman aged 45-65 years with active COVID-19. This rearrangement joins TRBV11-3 to TRBJ2-1; D is unclear. CDR3 nucleotides: TGTGCCAGCAGCTTAGATGGCAGCTCCTACAATGAGCAGTTCTTC. Protein product: CASSLDGSSYNEQFF.